This T cell receptor (beta chain) came from a study of regulatory T cells in long-lasting Graves disease. Notes on the study in general: It was peripheral blood alone, not thyroid tissue, that was studied. Persistent Graves' cases showed lower TCR diversity than newly diagnosed cases.

Time point noted: newly diagnosed GD, antithyroid drugs for less than 3 months. There was RNA extracted from PBMCs, and the TCR library was made from it. This clonotype was counted a few times. Its specificity is unknown. CDR3-region Arm-PCR and iRepertoire HTBI primers produced the TCR beta libraries. From the multiplex PCR reads, TCRdb called clonotypes with MiXCR, one entry per CDR3 protein. This sample has hundreds of thousands of distinct CDR3 sequences, with about 15% found just once. This sample was also put to use in a study of T cells in Graves' hyperthyroidism and ophthalmopathy.

Sample: peripheral blood mononuclear cells (PBMCs), taken at new diagnosis, from a patient treated with antithyroid drugs. The sequence was collected from a middle-aged woman with Graves disease.

For the CDR3, the DNA is TGTGCCAGCAGCTCCGGGACGGTCAATCAGCCCCAGCATTTT. It encodes CASSSGTVNQPQHF. J is TRBJ1-5 and V is TRBV7-9; the D gene is possibly TRBD1 (5 bases). Trimming removed 4 bases from V and 3 bases from J, with 10 bases in between. Germline V gives CDR1 SEHNR, CDR2 FQNEAQ (reference sequence). This CDR3 has 14 residues.